The 5 T cell receptor beta chains below come from one sample, sequenced in a study of CD8 T cells in Susac syndrome. RNA amounts of roughly 0.45 to 1 ug underwent reverse transcription with random hexamers. TCRdb reprocessed the immunoSEQ multiplex PCR reads with MiXCR, giving one entry per CDR3 protein. The table lists 100,000 to 150,000 distinct CDR3 sequences, 90% to 95% of them singletons. Material for sequencing was CD4+ T cells from PBMCs. Receptor source: a human donor in good health.

The J gene is TRBJ1-2, the V gene TRBV29-1; 9 bases align to TRBD1. The CDR3 is made up of 13 amino acids. V trimming: 6 bases; J trimming: 6 bases; junction bases outside the gene matches: 8. Germline V gene lookup returns CDR1 SQVTM and CDR2 ANQGSEA. The CDR3 loop reads CSVSGQGNHGYTF. CDR3 in DNA: TGCAGCGTATCCGGACAGGGGAATCATGGCTACACCTTC.

This chain uses TRBV25-1 with TRBJ2-1; 15 bases align to TRBD2. The junction had 7 bases not matched to a gene; V was cut back by 7 bases and J by 9 bases. Germline CDR1 and CDR2: MGHDK and SYGVNS. This CDR3 comprises 15 residues. CDR3 residues: CASIGGLAGGGEQFF. The CDR3 DNA is TGTGCCAGCATAGGGGGACTAGCGGGAGGTGGTGAGCAGTTCTTC.

The rearrangement links TRBV12-3 or TRBV12-4 to TRBJ2-1; D call uncertain. The CDR3 length is 12 residues. Between the trimmed V and J ends, which lost 1 base and 8 bases, there was a span of 6 bases. The CDR3 region is CASSLGVDEQFF. The CDR3 DNA is TGTGCCAGCAGTTTAGGGGTGGATGAGCAGTTCTTC.

The chain carries TRBV7-2 and TRBJ2-7, with D possibly TRBD2 on 6 matching bases. There are 15 residues in the CDR3. The V gene's germline CDR1 is SGHTA and CDR2 FQGNSA. V was shortened by 5 bases and J by 1 base, with 15 bases between the two germline ends. This chain's CDR3 is CASSRPGTGSYEQYF. For the CDR3, the DNA is TGTGCCAGCAGCCGCCCCGGGACTGGATCCTACGAGCAGTACTTC. Combining the CDR3 with reference TRBV7-2 and TRBJ2-7 gives the whole variable domain GAGVSQSPSNKVTEKGKDVELRCDPISGHTALYWYRQSLGQGLEFLIYFQGNSAPDKSGLPSDRFSAERTGGSVSTLTIQRTQQEDSAVYLCASSRPGTGSYEQYFGPGTRLTVT.

The chain has TRBV27 and TRBJ2-2; no definite D call. This CDR3 comprises 11 residues. Germline values: CDR1 MNHEY, CDR2 SMNVEV (reference sequence). V lost 6 bases and J 8 bases, leaving 7 bases between the germline ends. The CDR3 protein is CASRGLGELFF. In DNA form, the CDR3 reads TGTGCCAGCAGGGGTCTTGGGGAGCTGTTTTTT.